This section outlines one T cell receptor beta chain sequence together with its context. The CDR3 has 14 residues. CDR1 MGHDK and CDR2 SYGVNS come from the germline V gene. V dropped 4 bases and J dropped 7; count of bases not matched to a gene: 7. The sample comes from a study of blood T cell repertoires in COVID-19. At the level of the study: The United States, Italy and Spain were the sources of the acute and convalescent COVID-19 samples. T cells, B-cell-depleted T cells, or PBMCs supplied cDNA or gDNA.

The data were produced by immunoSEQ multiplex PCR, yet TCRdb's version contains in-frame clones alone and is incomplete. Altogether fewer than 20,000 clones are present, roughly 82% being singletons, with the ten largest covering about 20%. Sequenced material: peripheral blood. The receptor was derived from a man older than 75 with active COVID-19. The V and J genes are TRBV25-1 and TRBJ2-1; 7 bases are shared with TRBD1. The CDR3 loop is CASSARQGLNEQFF. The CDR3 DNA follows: TGTGCCAGCAGTGCACGACAGGGTTTGAATGAGCAGTTCTTC.